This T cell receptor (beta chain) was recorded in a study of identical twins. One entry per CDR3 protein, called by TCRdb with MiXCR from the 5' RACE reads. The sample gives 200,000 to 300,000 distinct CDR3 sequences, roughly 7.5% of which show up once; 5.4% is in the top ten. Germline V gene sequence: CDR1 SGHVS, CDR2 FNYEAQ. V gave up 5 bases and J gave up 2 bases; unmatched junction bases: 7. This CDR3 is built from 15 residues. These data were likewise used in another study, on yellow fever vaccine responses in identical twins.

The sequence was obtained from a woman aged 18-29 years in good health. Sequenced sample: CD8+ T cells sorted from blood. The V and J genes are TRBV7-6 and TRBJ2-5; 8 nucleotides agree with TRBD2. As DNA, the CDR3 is TGTGCCAGCAGCACGGGACTAGAAATTCAAGAGACCCAGTACTTC. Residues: CASSTGLEIQETQYF.